This entry lists 31 T cell receptor beta chains sequenced from one sample in a study of T cells expressing NK-cell markers. TCRdb reanalyzed the 5' RACE reads, giving one entry per CDR3 protein sequence and no DNA. The sample has about 460,000 distinct CDR3 sequences. Sequenced input: blood T cells: a sorted CD56 or NKG2C T cell subset, CD4+ or CD8+ T cells, or bulk PBMC T cells (not recorded which). The receptor source for this set is a woman aged 45-59 years in good health.

The CDR3 region is CSAQTGYSNQPQHF. The chain couples TRBV20-1 to TRBJ1-5; TCRdb's D gene call, TRBD1, goes unchecked for lack of DNA. This CDR3 contains 14 residues. Per the germline V gene, CDR1 is DFQATT and CDR2 is SNEGSKA (reference sequence).

The chain links TRBV12-3 or TRBV12-4 to TRBJ2-1; the TCRdb call, TRBD2, lacks DNA for checking. This CDR3 has 16 amino acids. The CDR3 loop reads CASSFEVSGRSNEQFF.

The chain has TRBV3-1 and TRBJ2-2; with no DNA, the TCRdb D assignment of TRBD2 cannot be verified. The CDR3 runs to 16 residues. CDR1 and CDR2 from the germline V gene are LGHDT and YNNKEL (reference sequence). CDR3 protein: CASSQRTSGGTGELFF.

V is TRBV14 and J is TRBJ1-1; the TRBD1 assignment by TCRdb is unverifiable without DNA. From germline, CDR1 is SGHDN and CDR2 FVKESK. CDR3 length equals 15 residues. CDR3 sequence: CASSQRTGGFTEAFF. Looking up the rest from reference TRBV14 and TRBJ1-1 gives the full variable domain: EAGVTQFPSHSVIEKGQTVTLRCDPISGHDNLYWYRRVMGKEIKFLLHFVKESKQDESGMPNNRFLAERTGGTYSTLKVQPAELEDSGVYFCASSQRTGGFTEAFFGQGTRLTVV.

The rearrangement uses TRBV7-2 and TRBJ2-1; TCRdb's assignment of TRBD2 cannot be checked, as there is no DNA. The CDR3 extends over 16 amino acids. In germline, CDR1 is SGHTA, CDR2 FQGNSA. The CDR3 is CASSLEWPSGYNEQFF. Full variable domain (missing parts from reference TRBV7-2 and TRBJ2-1): GAGVSQSPSNKVTEKGKDVELRCDPISGHTALYWYRQSLGQGLEFLIYFQGNSAPDKSGLPSDRFSAERTGGSVSTLTIQRTQQEDSAVYLCASSLEWPSGYNEQFFGPGTRLTVL.

The chain has TRBV4-2 and TRBJ2-7; TCRdb's D call of TRBD2 is untestable without DNA. CDR1 is LGHNA and CDR2 is YNFKEQ in the germline V gene. This CDR3 is built from 21 residues. This CDR3 reads CASSLEVTGSASGRVKDEQYF.

The V and J genes are TRBV28 and TRBJ1-1. This CDR3 has 12 amino acids. Per the germline V gene, CDR1 is MDHEN and CDR2 is SYDVKM. CDR3 amino acids: CASYAGNTEAFF.

Here the CDR3 reads CASSLGAGEGEQFF. This chain uses TRBV12-3 or TRBV12-4 with TRBJ2-1; the TRBD1 assignment by TCRdb is unverifiable without DNA. The CDR3 runs to 14 residues.

J is TRBJ1-2 and V is TRBV11-3; the TRBD1 assignment by TCRdb is unverifiable without DNA. Germline loops: CDR1 SGHNT, CDR2 YENEEA. There are 14 residues in the CDR3. The CDR3 loop is CASSLGQVIAGYTF.

The chain joins TRBV29-1 to TRBJ2-5; TCRdb indicates TRBD2, and absent DNA this call remains unverified. Looked up from germline, CDR1 is SQVTM and CDR2 is ANQGSEA. The CDR3 has 13 amino acids. The CDR3 loop is CSARGGEEETQYF.

The chain has TRBV7-6 and TRBJ2-3; absent DNA, TCRdb's TRBD2 call cannot be checked. Germline V gene sequence: CDR1 SGHVS, CDR2 FNYEAQ. The CDR3 runs 15 residues. The CDR3 here is CASSLGLAYTDTQYF.

The rearrangement links TRBV20-1 to TRBJ2-3; TCRdb picks TRBD2, but there is no DNA to check that call. This CDR3 contains 15 residues. CDR1 is DFQATT and CDR2 is SNEGSKA in the germline V gene (reference sequence). CDR3 region: CSAPPGLAGLGTQYF.

The V and J genes are TRBV24-1 and TRBJ2-1; the TCRdb call, TRBD1, lacks DNA for checking. CDR1 KGHDR and CDR2 SFDVKD come from the germline V gene. This CDR3 contains 16 residues. CDR3 amino acids: CATSDFSGGRNDEQFF.

This chain links TRBV3-1 with TRBJ2-2; the TRBD1 assignment by TCRdb is unverifiable without DNA. The V gene's germline CDR1 is LGHDT and CDR2 YNNKEL (reference sequence). The CDR3 runs 17 residues. CDR3 protein: CASSQLPTGVDTGELFF.

The V and J genes are TRBV15 and TRBJ2-4; the TCRdb D gene call, TRBD1, has no DNA to confirm it. Germline values: CDR1 LNHNV, CDR2 YYDKDF (reference sequence). The CDR3 loop spans 16 amino acids. CDR3 amino acids: CATSRDRTGGANIQYF.

This chain joins TRBV24-1 and TRBJ2-3; without DNA, the TCRdb call of TRBD1 cannot be checked. CDR1 KGHDR and CDR2 SFDVKD come from the germline V gene. The CDR3 consists of 17 residues. The CDR3 protein is CATSDPGSGTVVDTQYF.

The V gene is TRBV7-8, the J gene TRBJ2-3; the TCRdb call, TRBD1, lacks DNA for checking. CDR1 is SGHVS and CDR2 is FQNEAQ in the germline V gene. The CDR3 has 17 residues. The CDR3 spells CASSLIPGGTSTDTQYF.

The V gene is TRBV19, the J gene TRBJ1-5; there is no DNA to check the TCRdb D call of TRBD1. CDR3 length equals 14 residues. From germline, CDR1 is LNHDA and CDR2 SQIVND (reference sequence). CDR3 region: CATEWGQGNQPQHF.

The V gene is TRBV25-1, the J gene TRBJ2-2. Per germline, CDR1 MGHDK and CDR2 SYGVNS. The CDR3 is made up of 11 amino acids. CDR3 sequence: CASSEFEELFF.

The chain is built from TRBV27 and TRBJ2-7; absent DNA, TCRdb's TRBD1 call cannot be checked. CDR1 is MNHEY, CDR2 SMNVEV, per germline (reference sequence). CDR3 length: 17 residues. The CDR3 reads CASSLTGLTGVGYEQYF.

The J gene is TRBJ2-4, the V gene TRBV5-6; TCRdb calls TRBD1, which cannot be checked without DNA. This CDR3 is built from 16 residues. Germline loops: CDR1 SGHDT, CDR2 YYEEEE. CDR3 sequence: CASSEQGRPPLNIQYF.

J is TRBJ2-1 and V is TRBV20-1; lacking DNA, the TRBD2 call made by TCRdb goes unchecked. The CDR3 loop spans 15 amino acids. Germline assignment: CDR1 DFQATT and CDR2 SNEGSKA (reference sequence). The CDR3 loop is CSAALLAGIRDEQFF.

This chain connects TRBV20-1 to TRBJ2-1; with no DNA, the TCRdb D assignment of TRBD1 cannot be verified. In germline, CDR1 is DFQATT, CDR2 SNEGSKA (reference sequence). This CDR3 contains 17 residues. The chain's CDR3 is CSARIRPSSSGGNEQFF.

The chain couples TRBV7-2 to TRBJ1-1. Germline V CDR1 and CDR2: SGHTA, FQGNSA. This CDR3 comprises 14 residues. The CDR3 loop reads CASSRDKLLREAFF.

This chain uses TRBV3-1 with TRBJ2-7; TCRdb's D gene call, TRBD1, goes unchecked for lack of DNA. Germline CDR1 reads LGHDT; CDR2 reads YNNKEL (reference sequence). The CDR3 is made up of 12 amino acids. CDR3 residues: CASSRGDGEQYF.

J is TRBJ2-2 and V is TRBV14; TCRdb's assignment of TRBD1 cannot be checked, as there is no DNA. Germline CDR1 and CDR2: SGHDN and FVKESK. The CDR3 loop spans 14 amino acids. CDR3 residues: CASSQAPYLGELFF.

The CDR3 protein is CASSQDPIIPVATNEKLFF. The chain has TRBV3-1 and TRBJ1-4. Germline V gene lookup returns CDR1 LGHDT and CDR2 YNNKEL (reference sequence). The CDR3 consists of 19 residues.

This sequence joins TRBV5-1 and TRBJ2-5; there is no DNA to check the TCRdb D call of TRBD2. The CDR3 is 16 amino acids. CDR1 is SGHRS, CDR2 YFSETQ, per germline. This CDR3 is CASSDGRRGVQETQYF.

The chain employs TRBV20-1 and TRBJ2-3; TCRdb returns TRBD2, unconfirmable since there is no DNA. This CDR3 has 16 amino acids. CDR1 and CDR2 from the germline V gene are DFQATT and SNEGSKA (reference sequence). The CDR3 here is CSARGPSRAWPDTQYF.

The chain links TRBV5-6 to TRBJ2-2; absent DNA, TCRdb's TRBD1 call cannot be checked. This CDR3 is 14 amino acids long. Per germline, CDR1 SGHDT and CDR2 YYEEEE. CDR3 region: CASSWGQPTGELFF.

The chain joins TRBV4-1 to TRBJ2-5; TCRdb reports TRBD1, a call that lacks DNA to check it against. The CDR3 runs 14 residues. Germline lookup yields CDR1 MGHRA and CDR2 YSYEKL. The CDR3 is CASSQFRAQETQYF.